Listed below are T cell receptor beta chains from one sample, sequenced in a study of blood T cell repertoires in COVID-19. This table comes from immunoSEQ multiplex PCR, and its TCRdb copy is limited to in-frame clones, with some not included. The sample contains tens of thousands of clones, more than 80% of which appear only once. What was sequenced was peripheral blood. All receptors derive from a woman aged 80 or over with acute or convalescent COVID-19. Both conserved end residues are part of each CDR3. The order of the fields is clone size, CDR3 length, V gene, J gene, D gene, CDR3 protein, CDR3 DNA. The D gene is left open where the match is weak. Not every row has a clone size; where given, it reads once, few, many or a size class.

.	14	TRBV19	TRBJ2-1	TRBD1	CATLKGAPYNEQFF	TGTGCCACCCTAAAGGGGGCTCCCTACAATGAGCAGTTCTTC
.	13	TRBV2	TRBJ1-1	.	CASSVGGHTEAFF	TGTGCCAGCAGTGTCGGGGGGCACACTGAAGCTTTCTTT
.	15	TRBV7-2	TRBJ2-5	.	CASSLGVRRQETQYF	TGTGCCAGCAGCTTAGGAGTCCGGAGACAAGAGACCCAGTACTTC
.	14	TRBV12-5	TRBJ2-3	.	CASGLWRAVDTQYF	TGTGCTAGTGGTTTGTGGCGGGCGGTAGATACGCAGTATTTT
.	14	TRBV5-1	TRBJ2-5	.	CASSLRGTQETQYF	TGCGCCAGCAGCTTGCGTGGTACTCAAGAGACCCAGTACTTC
.	15	TRBV3-1/TRBV3-2	TRBJ2-1	.	CASSQDQASYNEQFF	TGTGCCAGCAGCCAAGATCAGGCGTCCTACAATGAGCAGTTCTTC
.	11	TRBV5-6	TRBJ2-1	.	CASSSYSEQFF	TGTGCCAGCAGCTCCTACTCTGAGCAGTTCTTC
.	11	TRBV6-1	TRBJ1-1	.	CASSEMRVAFF	TGTGCCAGCAGTGAAATGAGGGTAGCTTTCTTT
.	13	TRBV6-5	TRBJ2-7	.	CASNRQGREEQYF	TGTGCCAGCAACCGGCAGGGGCGAGAAGAGCAGTACTTC
.	14	TRBV7-2	TRBJ2-5	.	CASSLAGGRETQYF	TGTGCCAGCAGCTTAGCGGGGGGGCGAGAGACCCAGTACTTC
.	14	TRBV19	TRBJ1-1	.	CASTRGLEETEAFF	TGTGCCAGTACCAGGGGCCTGGAGGAAACTGAAGCTTTCTTT
.	14	TRBV27	TRBJ2-3	.	CASSPPGVTDTQYF	TGTGCCAGCAGTCCCCCTGGAGTAACAGATACGCAGTATTTT
.	16	TRBV9	TRBJ1-5	.	CASSAGTANSNQPQHF	TGTGCCAGCAGCGCAGGGACTGCCAATAGCAATCAGCCCCAGCATTTT
.	13	TRBV7-9	TRBJ1-1	.	CASSLLEGAEAFF	TGTGCCAGCAGCTTACTCGAGGGGGCTGAAGCTTTCTTT
.	11	TRBV3-1/TRBV3-2	TRBJ2-1	.	CASSLSREQFF	TGTGCCAGCAGCCTTAGCCGGGAGCAGTTCTTC
.	15	TRBV10-3	TRBJ2-7	TRBD2	CAITPGVAGSHEQYF	TGTGCCATCACCCCCGGGGTAGCGGGATCCCACGAGCAGTACTTC
few	14	TRBV12-5	TRBJ1-5	TRBD1	CASGPGQGNQPQHF	TGTGCTAGTGGCCCGGGACAGGGCAATCAGCCCCAGCATTTT
.	13	TRBV11-3	TRBJ1-1	.	CASSSGVSTEAFF	TGTGCCAGCAGCTCAGGGGTGAGCACTGAAGCTTTCTTT
.	16	TRBV7-2	TRBJ2-1	TRBD1	CASSLVRQGARDEQFF	TGTGCCAGCAGCTTAGTGAGACAGGGGGCGAGGGATGAGCAGTTCTTC
.	14	TRBV6-6	TRBJ1-2	TRBD1	CASRGQGGIYGYTF	TGTGCCAGCAGAGGACAGGGAGGGATCTATGGCTACACCTTC
.	15	TRBV7-9	TRBJ2-3	.	CASSLALADTDTQYF	TGTGCCAGCAGCTTAGCGTTAGCAGACACAGATACGCAGTATTTT
.	16	TRBV5-1	TRBJ1-3	TRBD1	CASSEFRQGAGNTIYF	TGCGCCAGCAGCGAATTCCGACAGGGCGCTGGAAACACCATATATTTT
once	16	TRBV19	TRBJ2-2	TRBD1	CASSGGQGANTGELFF	TGTGCCAGTAGTGGGGGACAGGGGGCAAACACCGGGGAGCTGTTTTTT
.	16	TRBV4-1	TRBJ2-2	.	CASSQEPFSRTGELFF	TGCGCCAGCAGCCAAGAGCCCTTTTCCAGAACCGGGGAGCTGTTTTTT
.	16	TRBV13	TRBJ2-1	.	CASSLGGQGTYNEQFF	TGTGCCAGCAGCTTAGGGGGGCAGGGGACCTACAATGAGCAGTTCTTC
.	17	TRBV10-2	TRBJ2-7	.	CASSERTGAGTAYEQYF	TGCGCCAGCAGTGAGAGGACGGGAGCCGGGACAGCCTACGAGCAGTACTTC